This T cell receptor beta chain was identified during a study of shared T cell receptors in the human thymus. The trim removed 8 bases at V and 7 bases at J, leaving 3 bases unmatched. CDR1 and CDR2 (germline): MNHNS, SASEGT. The CDR3 covers 13 residues. Sequencing was performed with immunoSEQ multiplex PCR; in TCRdb, only in-frame clones are kept and a portion is missing. The profile covers roughly 660,000 clones, with 70% to 90% appearing a single time and 0.008% to 0.011% taken by the ten largest. The sample was also reused in another study, on human thymus T cells. That study reports: Surgeons resected thymus tissue during corrective heart surgery.

This TCR was recovered from a boy younger than two with a congenital heart defect. The sample was thymocytes. This sequence joins TRBV6-1 and TRBJ2-1, with 12 bases matching TRBD2. Here the CDR3 DNA reads TGTGCCAGCGGGCTAGCGGGAGGGAATGAGCAGTTCTTC. The encoded protein is CASGLAGGNEQFF.